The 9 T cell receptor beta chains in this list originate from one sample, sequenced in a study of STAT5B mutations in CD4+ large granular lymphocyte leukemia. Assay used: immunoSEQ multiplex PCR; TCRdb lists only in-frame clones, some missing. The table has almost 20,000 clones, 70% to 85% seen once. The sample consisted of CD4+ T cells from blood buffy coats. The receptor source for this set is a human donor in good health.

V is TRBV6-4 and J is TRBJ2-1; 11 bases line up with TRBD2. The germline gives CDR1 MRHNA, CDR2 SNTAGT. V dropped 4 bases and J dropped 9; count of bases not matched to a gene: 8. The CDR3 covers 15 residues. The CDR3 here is CASSVLAGGLGEQFF. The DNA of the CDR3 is TGTGCCAGCAGTGTCCTAGCGGGAGGCTTAGGTGAGCAGTTCTTC.

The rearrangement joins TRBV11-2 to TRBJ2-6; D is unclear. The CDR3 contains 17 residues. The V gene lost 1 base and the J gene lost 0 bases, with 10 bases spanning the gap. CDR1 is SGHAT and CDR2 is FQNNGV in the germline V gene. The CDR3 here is CASSLVRRNSGANVLTF. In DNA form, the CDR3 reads TGTGCCAGCAGCTTAGTGAGACGGAACTCTGGGGCCAACGTCCTGACTTTC.

The CDR3 DNA is TGTGCCAGCAGCTTATTGCGGGATGAGCAGTTCTTC. Translated: CASSLLRDEQFF. The chain uses TRBV7-6 and TRBJ2-1, with a weak D call TRBD2 (5 bases). The V gene lost 2 bases and the J gene lost 8 bases, with 7 bases spanning the gap. In germline, CDR1 is SGHVS, CDR2 FNYEAQ. This CDR3 has 12 residues. Based on the CDR3 plus reference TRBV7-6 and TRBJ2-1, the full variable domain is GAGVSQSPRYKVTKRGQDVALRCDPISGHVSLYWYRQALGQGPEFLTYFNYEAQQDKSGLPNDRFSAERPEGSISTLTIQRTEQRDSAMYRCASSLLRDEQFFGPGTRLTVL.

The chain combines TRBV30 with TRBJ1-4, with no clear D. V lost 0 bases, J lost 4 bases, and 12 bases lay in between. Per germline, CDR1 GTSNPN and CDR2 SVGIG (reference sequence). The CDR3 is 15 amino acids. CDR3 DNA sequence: TGTGCCTGGAGTGTAGGAGGACCGAGTAATGAAAAACTGTTTTTT. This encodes CAWSVGGPSNEKLFF.

CDR3 sequence reads: CASSQIRGSTEAFF. The CDR3 nucleotides read TGTGCCAGCAGCCAGATCAGGGGGAGTACTGAAGCTTTCTTT. The genes are TRBV4-2 and TRBJ1-1; 7 bases agree with TRBD1. Trimming cost V 3 bases and J 5 bases; bases outside gene matches: 6. Germline V gene data show CDR1 as LGHNA and CDR2 as YNFKEQ. This CDR3 has 14 amino acids.

The CDR3 DNA is TGCAGCGTAGAGGGCATGTACAATGAGCAGTTCTTC. Translating it yields CSVEGMYNEQFF. This chain joins TRBV29-1 and TRBJ2-1; D possibly corresponds to TRBD2 (5 bases). Trimming shortened V by 6 bases and J by 4 bases, and 10 bases separated the two germline ends. Per the germline V gene, CDR1 is SQVTM and CDR2 is ANQGSEA. This CDR3 region has 12 residues.

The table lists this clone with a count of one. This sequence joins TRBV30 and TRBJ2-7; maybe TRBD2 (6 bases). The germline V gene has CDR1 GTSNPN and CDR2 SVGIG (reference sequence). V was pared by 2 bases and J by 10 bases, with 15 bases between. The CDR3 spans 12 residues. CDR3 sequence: CAWSPDGSYQYF. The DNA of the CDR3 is TGTGCCTGGAGTCCGGACGGGAGTTATCAGTACTTC. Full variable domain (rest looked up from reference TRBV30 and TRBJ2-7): SQTIHQWPATLVQPVGSPLSLECTVEGTSNPNLYWYRQAAGRGLQLLFYSVGIGQISSEVPQNLSASRPQDRQFILSSKKLLLSDSGFYLCAWSPDGSYQYFGPGTRLTVT.

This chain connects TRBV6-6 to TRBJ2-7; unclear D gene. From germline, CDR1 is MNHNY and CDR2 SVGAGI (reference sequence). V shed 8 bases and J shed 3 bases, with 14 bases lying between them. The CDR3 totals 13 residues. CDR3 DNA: TGTGCCAGCGTTGAGGTCCCAAGCTACGAGCAGTACTTC. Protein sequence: CASVEVPSYEQYF.

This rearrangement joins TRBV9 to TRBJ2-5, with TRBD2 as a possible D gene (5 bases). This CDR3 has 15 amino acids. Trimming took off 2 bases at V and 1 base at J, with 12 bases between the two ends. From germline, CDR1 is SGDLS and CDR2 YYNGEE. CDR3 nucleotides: TGTGCCAGCAGCGTCGAAGACTACTCCCAAGAGACCCAGTACTTC. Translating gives CASSVEDYSQETQYF.